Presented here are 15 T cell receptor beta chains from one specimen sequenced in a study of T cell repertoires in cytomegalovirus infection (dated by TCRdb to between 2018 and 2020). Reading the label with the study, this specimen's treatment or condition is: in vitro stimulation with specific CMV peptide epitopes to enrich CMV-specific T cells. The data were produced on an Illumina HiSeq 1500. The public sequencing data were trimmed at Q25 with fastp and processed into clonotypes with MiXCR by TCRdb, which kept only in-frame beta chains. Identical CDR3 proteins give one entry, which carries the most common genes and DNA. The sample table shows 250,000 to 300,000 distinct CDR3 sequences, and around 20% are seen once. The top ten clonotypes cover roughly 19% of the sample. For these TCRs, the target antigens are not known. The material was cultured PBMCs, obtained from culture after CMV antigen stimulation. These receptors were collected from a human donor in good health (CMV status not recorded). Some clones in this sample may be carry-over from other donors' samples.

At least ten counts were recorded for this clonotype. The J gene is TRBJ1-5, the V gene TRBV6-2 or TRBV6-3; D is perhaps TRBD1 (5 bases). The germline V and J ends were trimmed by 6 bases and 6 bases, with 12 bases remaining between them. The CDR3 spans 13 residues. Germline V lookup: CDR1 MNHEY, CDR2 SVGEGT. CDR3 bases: TGTGCCAGCAGGGCGGACGGGGGTCAGCCCCAGCATTTT. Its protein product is CASRADGGQPQHF.

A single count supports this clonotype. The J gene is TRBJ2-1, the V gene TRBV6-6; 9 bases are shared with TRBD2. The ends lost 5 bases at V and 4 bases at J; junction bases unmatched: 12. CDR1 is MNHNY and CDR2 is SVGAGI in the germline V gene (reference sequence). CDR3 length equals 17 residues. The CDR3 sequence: CASSEGTSLPDYNEQFF. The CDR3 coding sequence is TGTGCCAGCAGTGAGGGGACTAGCCTCCCGGATTACAATGAGCAGTTCTTC.

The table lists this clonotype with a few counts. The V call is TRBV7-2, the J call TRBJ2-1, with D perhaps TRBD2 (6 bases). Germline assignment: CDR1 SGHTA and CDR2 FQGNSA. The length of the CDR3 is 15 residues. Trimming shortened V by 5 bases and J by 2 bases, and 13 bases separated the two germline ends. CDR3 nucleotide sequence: TGTGCCAGCAGCGGGACTGCAGGCGCCTACAATGAGCAGTTCTTC. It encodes CASSGTAGAYNEQFF.

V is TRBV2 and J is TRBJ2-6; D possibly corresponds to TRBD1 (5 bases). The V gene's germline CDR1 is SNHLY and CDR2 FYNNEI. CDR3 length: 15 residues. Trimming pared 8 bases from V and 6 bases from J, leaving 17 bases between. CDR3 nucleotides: TGTGCCAGCCAGGACAAGGGGAATGCGGCCAACGTCCTGACTTTC. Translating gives CASQDKGNAANVLTF.

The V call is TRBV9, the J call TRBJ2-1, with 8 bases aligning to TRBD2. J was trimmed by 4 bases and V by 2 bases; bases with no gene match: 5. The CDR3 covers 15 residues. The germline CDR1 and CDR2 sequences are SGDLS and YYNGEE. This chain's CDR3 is CASSVSSGGYNEQFF. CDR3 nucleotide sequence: TGTGCCAGCAGCGTTTCAAGCGGGGGATACAATGAGCAGTTCTTC.

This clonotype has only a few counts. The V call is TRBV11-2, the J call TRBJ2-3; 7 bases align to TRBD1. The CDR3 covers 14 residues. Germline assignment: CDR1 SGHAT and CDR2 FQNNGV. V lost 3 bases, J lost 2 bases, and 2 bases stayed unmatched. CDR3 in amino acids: CASSFTGDTDTQYF. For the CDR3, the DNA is TGTGCCAGCAGCTTCACAGGGGACACAGATACGCAGTATTTT.

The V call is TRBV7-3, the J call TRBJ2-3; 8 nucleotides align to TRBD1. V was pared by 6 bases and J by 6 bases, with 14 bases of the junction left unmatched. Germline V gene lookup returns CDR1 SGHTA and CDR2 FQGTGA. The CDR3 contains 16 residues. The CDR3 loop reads CASSSSGGAGTDTQYF. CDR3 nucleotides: TGTGCCAGCAGTTCCTCAGGGGGCGCCGGTACTGATACGCAGTATTTT.

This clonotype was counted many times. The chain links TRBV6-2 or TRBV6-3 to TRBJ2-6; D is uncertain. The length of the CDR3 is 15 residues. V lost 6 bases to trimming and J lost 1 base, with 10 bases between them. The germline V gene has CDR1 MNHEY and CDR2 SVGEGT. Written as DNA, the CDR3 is TGTGCCAGCAGCCTAACAGCATCTGGGGCCAACGTCCTGACTTTC. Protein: CASSLTASGANVLTF.

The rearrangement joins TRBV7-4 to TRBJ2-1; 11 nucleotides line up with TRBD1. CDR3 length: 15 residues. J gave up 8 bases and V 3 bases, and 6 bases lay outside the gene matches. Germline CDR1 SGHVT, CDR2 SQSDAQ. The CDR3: CASSFGQGARYEQFF. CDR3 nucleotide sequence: TGTGCCAGCAGCTTCGGACAGGGGGCGAGGTATGAGCAGTTCTTC.

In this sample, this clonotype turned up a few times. As DNA, the CDR3 is TGTGCCAGCAGTGAAAATTATGGGACAGGGGACGGCTACACCTTC. It codes for CASSENYGTGDGYTF. The chain uses TRBV2 and TRBJ1-2; 10 nucleotides agree with TRBD1. This CDR3 has 15 residues. V dropped 2 bases and J dropped 8; count of bases not matched to a gene: 8. Germline assignment: CDR1 SNHLY and CDR2 FYNNEI.

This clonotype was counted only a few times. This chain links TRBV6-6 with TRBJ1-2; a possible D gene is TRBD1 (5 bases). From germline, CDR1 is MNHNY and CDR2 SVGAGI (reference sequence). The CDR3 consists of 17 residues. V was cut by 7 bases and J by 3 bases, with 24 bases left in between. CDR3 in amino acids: CASTLKLGDRLYYGYTF. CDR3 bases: TGTGCCAGCACCCTAAAACTAGGGGACCGCCTTTACTATGGCTACACCTTC.

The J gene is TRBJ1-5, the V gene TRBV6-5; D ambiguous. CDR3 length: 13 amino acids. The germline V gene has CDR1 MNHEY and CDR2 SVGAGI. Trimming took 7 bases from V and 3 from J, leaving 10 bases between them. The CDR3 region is CASIMGFNQPQHF. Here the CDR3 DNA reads TGTGCCAGCATAATGGGGTTCAATCAGCCCCAGCATTTT.

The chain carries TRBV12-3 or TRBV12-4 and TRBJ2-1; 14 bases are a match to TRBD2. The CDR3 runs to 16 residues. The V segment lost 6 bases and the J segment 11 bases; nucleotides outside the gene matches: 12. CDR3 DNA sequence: TGTGCCAGCAGGGGGACCGGGACTAGCGGGAGTGGTCAGCAGTTCTTC. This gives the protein CASRGTGTSGSGQQFF.

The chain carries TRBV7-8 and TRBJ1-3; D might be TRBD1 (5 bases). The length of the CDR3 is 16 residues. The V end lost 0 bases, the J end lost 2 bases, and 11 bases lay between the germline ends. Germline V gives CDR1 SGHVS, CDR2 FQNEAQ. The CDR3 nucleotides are TGTGCCAGCAGCTTAGCAAGCTCAGGGACTGGAAACACCATATATTTT. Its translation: CASSLASSGTGNTIYF.

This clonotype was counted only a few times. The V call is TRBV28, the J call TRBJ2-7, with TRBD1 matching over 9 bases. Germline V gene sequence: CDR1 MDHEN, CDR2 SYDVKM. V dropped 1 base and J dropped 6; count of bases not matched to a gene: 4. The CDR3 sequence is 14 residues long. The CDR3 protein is CASSLSGTGFEQYF. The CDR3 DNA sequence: TGTGCCAGCAGTTTATCCGGGACAGGGTTCGAGCAGTACTTC. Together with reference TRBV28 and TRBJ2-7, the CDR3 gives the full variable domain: DVKVTQSSRYLVKRTGEKVFLECVQDMDHENMFWYRQDPGLGLRLIYFSYDVKMKEKGDIPEGYSVSREKKERFSLILESASTNQTSMYLCASSLSGTGFEQYFGPGTRLTVT.